Following are 17 T cell receptor beta chains from one sample sequenced in a study of OX40 agonist ivuxolimab in advanced cancers. Libraries were prepared by immunoSEQ multiplex PCR; TCRdb keeps only in-frame clonotypes and omits some of them. The sample holds 35,000 to 55,000 clones, 85% to 90% seen once. The sample here was CD4+ or CD8+ T cells sorted from blood, taken in a trial of the OX40 agonist ivuxolimab. The source is an adult with an advanced solid tumor such as melanoma, head and neck, liver or kidney cancer.

The chain has TRBV13 and TRBJ2-4; the match to TRBD2 covers 10 bases. The CDR3 loop spans 14 amino acids. Trimming at V came to 4 bases and at J to 5 bases, leaving 2 bases not matched to a gene. Germline values: CDR1 PRHDT, CDR2 FYEKMQ (reference sequence). The DNA for the CDR3 is TGTGCCAGCAGCTCAGCGGGAGGGCAAAACATTCAGTACTTC. Translation: CASSSAGGQNIQYF.

The J gene is TRBJ2-1, the V gene TRBV7-8; tentatively, D is TRBD1 or TRBD2 (5 bases each). Germline V gives CDR1 SGHVS, CDR2 FQNEAQ. V lost 1 base and J 4 bases, leaving 14 bases between the germline ends. The CDR3 sequence is 16 residues long. The DNA for the CDR3 is TGTGCCAGCAGCTTAGGTTCGGGACGAACTTACAATGAGCAGTTCTTC. It translates to CASSLGSGRTYNEQFF.

The chain has TRBV29-1 and TRBJ2-3; 9 positions agree with TRBD1. V shed 3 bases and J 5 bases; nucleotides not matched to a gene: 0. This CDR3 comprises 12 residues. The germline V gene has CDR1 SQVTM and CDR2 ANQGSEA. The CDR3: CSVETGGDTQYF. CDR3 coding DNA: TGCAGCGTTGAGACAGGGGGAGATACGCAGTATTTT.

This clone was recorded only once. The chain combines TRBV19 with TRBJ2-5, with 10 positions matching TRBD1. CDR3 length: 14 residues. CDR1 and CDR2 (germline): LNHDA, SQIVND (reference sequence). Trimming took 3 bases from V and 5 from J; bases not matched to a gene: 3. This CDR3 reads CASSIMGQGETQYF. The CDR3 DNA follows: TGTGCCAGTAGTATTATGGGACAGGGGGAGACCCAGTACTTC. Based on the CDR3 plus reference TRBV19 and TRBJ2-5, the full variable domain is DGGITQSPKYLFRKEGQNVTLSCEQNLNHDAMYWYRQDPGQGLRLIYYSQIVNDFQKGDIAEGYSVSREKKESFPLTVTSAQKNPTAFYLCASSIMGQGETQYFGPGTRLLVL.

The J gene is TRBJ2-5, the V gene TRBV18, with D maybe TRBD2 (6 bases). The V and J ends lost 3 bases and 4 bases respectively, with 24 bases between them. Germline CDR1 reads KGHSH; CDR2 reads LQKENI. CDR3 size: 18 residues. The CDR3: CASSPPRSGLAGPETQYF. CDR3 sequence (DNA): TGTGCCAGCTCACCCCCGCGTAGCGGCCTGGCTGGCCCAGAGACCCAGTACTTC.

The chain combines TRBV18 with TRBJ2-3; 13 nucleotides line up with TRBD2. Germline CDR1 reads KGHSH; CDR2 reads LQKENI. J gave up 0 bases and V 3 bases, and 6 bases lay outside the gene matches. The CDR3 runs to 18 residues. CDR3 region: CASSPRTSGSSSTDTQYF. Written as DNA, the CDR3 is TGTGCCAGCTCACCGAGGACTAGCGGGAGCTCAAGCACAGATACGCAGTATTTT.

The chain joins TRBV15 to TRBJ2-7, with unresolved D. CDR1 and CDR2 (germline): LNHNV, YYDKDF (reference sequence). Trimming stripped 0 bases from V and 6 bases from J, with 9 bases between. This CDR3 comprises 13 residues. DNA for the CDR3: TGTGCCACCAGCAGAGACGACTCCAGCGAGCAGTACTTC. Its translation: CATSRDDSSEQYF.

This chain links TRBV5-1 with TRBJ2-5; D not certain. Germline V gives CDR1 SGHRS, CDR2 YFSETQ. This CDR3 is 12 amino acids long. The V gene lost 4 bases and the J gene lost 0 bases, with 4 bases spanning the gap. CDR3 nucleotide sequence: TGCGCCAGCAGCGGACACCAAGAGACCCAGTACTTC. Its protein is CASSGHQETQYF.

The chain joins TRBV6-6 to TRBJ2-4, with 7 bases that match TRBD1. Trimming took 7 bases from V and 1 from J; bases not matched to a gene: 10. Germline loops: CDR1 MNHNY, CDR2 SVGAGI (reference sequence). The CDR3 runs 16 residues. CDR3 coding DNA: TGTGCCAGCACCGCCCCAGGGGGACAGGCCAAAAACATTCAGTACTTC. Translated, it gives CASTAPGGQAKNIQYF.

The chain combines TRBV4-1 with TRBJ2-1; possible D gene TRBD2, 5 bases. Between the trimmed V and J ends, which lost 4 bases and 5 bases, there was a span of 9 bases. The CDR3 has 13 amino acids. Germline CDR1 MGHRA, CDR2 YSYEKL. The CDR3 is CASSLRDNNEQFF. The CDR3, as DNA: TGCGCCAGCAGCCTACGGGATAACAATGAGCAGTTCTTC.

CDR3 coding DNA: TGCGCCAGCAGCGCACCCCAAGAGACCCAGTACTTC. This translates into CASSAPQETQYF. The chain combines TRBV4-1 with TRBJ2-5; D gene uncertain. The CDR3 spans 12 residues. V was pared by 5 bases and J by 1 base, with 5 bases between. In germline, CDR1 is MGHRA, CDR2 YSYEKL.

The chain employs TRBV6-6 and TRBJ2-7; either TRBD1 or TRBD2 may fit D (5 bases each). V lost 7 bases to trimming and J lost 4 bases, with 17 bases between them. This CDR3 contains 14 residues. Germline CDR1 and CDR2: MNHNY and SVGAGI (reference sequence). The CDR3 region is CASTLPGPRYEQYF. In nucleotides, the CDR3 is TGTGCCAGCACCCTACCGGGACCCCGGTACGAGCAGTACTTC.

The chain couples TRBV28 to TRBJ1-6; TRBD1 might be the D (6 bases). Germline assignment: CDR1 MDHEN and CDR2 SYDVKM. The V gene lost 3 bases and the J gene lost 3 bases, with 9 bases spanning the gap. The CDR3 consists of 15 residues. CDR3 coding DNA: TGTGCCAGCAGTTTTGCAGGGGACTATAATTCACCCCTCCACTTT. It is translated as CASSFAGDYNSPLHF. The entire variable domain, with the rest obtained from reference TRBV28 and TRBJ1-6, is as follows: DVKVTQSSRYLVKRTGEKVFLECVQDMDHENMFWYRQDPGLGLRLIYFSYDVKMKEKGDIPEGYSVSREKKERFSLILESASTNQTSMYLCASSFAGDYNSPLHFGNGTRLTVT.

The V call is TRBV28, the J call TRBJ1-2, with D maybe TRBD1 (5 bases). The V and J ends lost 2 bases and 5 bases respectively, with 12 bases between them. The germline CDR1 and CDR2 sequences are MDHEN and SYDVKM. This CDR3 is built from 14 residues. The CDR3 region is CASSLGRGRYGYTF. CDR3 nucleotide sequence: TGTGCCAGCAGTTTAGGAAGGGGCAGGTATGGCTACACCTTC.

The chain couples TRBV4-1 to TRBJ1-1, with 8 bases identical to TRBD1. Losses at the gene ends were 3 bases for V and 7 bases for J; bases not matched to a gene: 4. Germline lookup yields CDR1 MGHRA and CDR2 YSYEKL. CDR3 length: 13 residues. The CDR3 DNA sequence: TGCGCCAGCAGCCACCGGGACAGGAATGAAGCTTTCTTT. Amino acid sequence: CASSHRDRNEAFF.

The chain carries TRBV2 and TRBJ2-3, with D tentatively TRBD1 (5 bases). Trimming cost V 2 bases and J 4 bases, with 7 bases left between them. The length of the CDR3 is 13 residues. Per the germline V gene, CDR1 is SNHLY and CDR2 is FYNNEI. The CDR3 loop is CASSEQGPDTQYF. The CDR3 DNA sequence: TGTGCCAGCAGTGAACAGGGCCCAGATACGCAGTATTTT. Filled out from reference TRBV2 and TRBJ2-3, the complete variable domain reads EPEVTQTPSHQVTQMGQEVILRCVPISNHLYFYWYRQILGQKVEFLVSFYNNEISEKSEIFDDQFSVERPDGSNFTLKIRSTKLEDSAMYFCASSEQGPDTQYFGPGTRLTVL.

This chain connects TRBV2 to TRBJ2-6, with D hard to call. The CDR3 is 15 amino acids. V was shortened by 4 bases and J by 0 bases, with 7 bases between the two germline ends. Germline values: CDR1 SNHLY, CDR2 FYNNEI. The CDR3 here is CASSVEDSGANVLTF. The DNA of the CDR3 is TGTGCCAGCAGTGTAGAGGACTCTGGGGCCAACGTCCTGACTTTC. The complete variable domain, with remaining parts taken from reference TRBV2 and TRBJ2-6, reads EPEVTQTPSHQVTQMGQEVILRCVPISNHLYFYWYRQILGQKVEFLVSFYNNEISEKSEIFDDQFSVERPDGSNFTLKIRSTKLEDSAMYFCASSVEDSGANVLTFGAGSRLTVL.